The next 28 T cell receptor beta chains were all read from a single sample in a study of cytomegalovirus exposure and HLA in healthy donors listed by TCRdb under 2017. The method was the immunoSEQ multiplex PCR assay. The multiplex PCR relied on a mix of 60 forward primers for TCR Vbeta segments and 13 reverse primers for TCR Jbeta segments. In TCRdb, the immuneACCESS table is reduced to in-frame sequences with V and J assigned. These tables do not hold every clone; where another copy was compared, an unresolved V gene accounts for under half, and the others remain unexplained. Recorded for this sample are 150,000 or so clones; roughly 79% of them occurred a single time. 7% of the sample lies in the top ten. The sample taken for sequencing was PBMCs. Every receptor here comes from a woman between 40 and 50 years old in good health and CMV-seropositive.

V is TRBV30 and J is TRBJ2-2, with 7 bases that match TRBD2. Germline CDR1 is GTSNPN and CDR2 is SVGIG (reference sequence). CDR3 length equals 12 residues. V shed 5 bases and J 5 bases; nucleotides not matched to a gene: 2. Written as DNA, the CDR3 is TGTGCCTGGGGGAGGGTAACCGGGGAGCTGTTTTTT. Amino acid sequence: CAWGRVTGELFF.

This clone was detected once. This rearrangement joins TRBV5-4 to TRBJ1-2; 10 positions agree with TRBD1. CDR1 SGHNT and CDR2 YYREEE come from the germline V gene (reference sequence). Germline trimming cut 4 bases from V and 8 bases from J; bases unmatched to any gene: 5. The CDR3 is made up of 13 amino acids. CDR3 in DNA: TGTGCCAGCAGCATAGGACAGGGGGGAGGCTACACCTTC. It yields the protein CASSIGQGGGYTF. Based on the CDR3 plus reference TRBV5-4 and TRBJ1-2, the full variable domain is ETGVTQSPTHLIKTRGQQVTLRCSSQSGHNTVSWYQQALGQGPQFIFQYYREEENGRGNFPPRFSGLQFPNYSSELNVNALELDDSALYLCASSIGQGGGYTFGSGTRLTVV.

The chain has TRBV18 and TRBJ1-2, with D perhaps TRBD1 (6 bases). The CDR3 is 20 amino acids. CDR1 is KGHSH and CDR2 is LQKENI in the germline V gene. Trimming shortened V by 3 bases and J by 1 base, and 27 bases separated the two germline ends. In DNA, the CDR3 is TGTGCCAGCTCACCCCTTTCAAAACCGACAGGAACCGGGGTTAACTATGGCTACACCTTC. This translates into CASSPLSKPTGTGVNYGYTF.

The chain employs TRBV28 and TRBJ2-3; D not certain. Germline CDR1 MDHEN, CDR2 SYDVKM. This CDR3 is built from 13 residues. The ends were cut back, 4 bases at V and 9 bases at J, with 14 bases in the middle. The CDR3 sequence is CASSSPLLGTQYF. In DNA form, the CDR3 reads TGTGCCAGCAGTTCGCCGTTATTGGGCACGCAGTATTTT.

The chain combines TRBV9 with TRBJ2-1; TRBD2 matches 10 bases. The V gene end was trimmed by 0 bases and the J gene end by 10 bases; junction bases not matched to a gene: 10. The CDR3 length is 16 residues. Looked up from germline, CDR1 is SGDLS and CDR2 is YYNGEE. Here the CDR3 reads CASSVVSGGAGGEQFF. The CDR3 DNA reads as TGTGCCAGCAGCGTAGTGAGCGGGGGGGCCGGAGGGGAGCAGTTCTTC. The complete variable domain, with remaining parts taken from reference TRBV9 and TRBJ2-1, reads DSGVTQTPKHLITATGQRVTLRCSPRSGDLSVYWYQQSLDQGLQFLIQYYNGEERAKGNILERFSAQQFPDLHSELNLSSLELGDSALYFCASSVVSGGAGGEQFFGPGTRLTVL.

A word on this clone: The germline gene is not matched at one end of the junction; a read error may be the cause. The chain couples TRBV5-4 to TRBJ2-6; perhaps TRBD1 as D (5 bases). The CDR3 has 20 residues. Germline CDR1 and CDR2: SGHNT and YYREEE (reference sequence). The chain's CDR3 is CASSTRLVPEPLSGANGLTF. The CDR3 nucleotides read TGTGCCAGCAGCACCCGGTTAGTCCCTGAGCCCCTCTCTGGGGCCAACGGCCTGACTTTC.

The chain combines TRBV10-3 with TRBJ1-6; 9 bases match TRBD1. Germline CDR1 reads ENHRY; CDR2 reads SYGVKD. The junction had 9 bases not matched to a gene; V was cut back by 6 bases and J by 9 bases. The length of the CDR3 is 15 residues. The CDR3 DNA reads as TGTGCCATCAGGGACGATGGGACAGGGAGTTCACCCCTCCACTTT. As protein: CAIRDDGTGSSPLHF.

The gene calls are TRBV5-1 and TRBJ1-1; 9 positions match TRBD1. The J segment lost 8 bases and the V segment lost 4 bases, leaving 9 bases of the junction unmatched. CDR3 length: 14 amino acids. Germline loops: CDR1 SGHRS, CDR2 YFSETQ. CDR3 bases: TGCGCCAGCAGCCGCAAACAGGGGGCGGACGAAGCTTTCTTT. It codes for CASSRKQGADEAFF.

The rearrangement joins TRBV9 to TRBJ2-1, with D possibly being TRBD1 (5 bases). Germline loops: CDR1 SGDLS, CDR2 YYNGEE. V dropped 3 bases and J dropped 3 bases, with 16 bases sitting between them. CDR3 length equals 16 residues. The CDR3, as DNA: TGTGCCAGCAGCGAGTTGGACAACCCTTACTACAATGAGCAGTTCTTC. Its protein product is CASSELDNPYYNEQFF.

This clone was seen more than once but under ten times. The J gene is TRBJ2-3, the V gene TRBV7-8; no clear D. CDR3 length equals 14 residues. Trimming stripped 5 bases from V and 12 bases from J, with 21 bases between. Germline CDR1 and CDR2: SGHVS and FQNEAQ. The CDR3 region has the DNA TGTGCCAGCAGCAACCGCCGCCCCGATCCTATACAGTATTTT. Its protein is CASSNRRPDPIQYF.

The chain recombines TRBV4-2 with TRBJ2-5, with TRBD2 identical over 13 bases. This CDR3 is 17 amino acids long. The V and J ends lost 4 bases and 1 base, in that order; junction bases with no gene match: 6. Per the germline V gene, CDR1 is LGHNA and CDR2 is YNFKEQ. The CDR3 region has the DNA TGTGCCAGCAGCCCTCGACTAGCGGGGGGTATCCAAGAGACCCAGTACTTC. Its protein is CASSPRLAGGIQETQYF.

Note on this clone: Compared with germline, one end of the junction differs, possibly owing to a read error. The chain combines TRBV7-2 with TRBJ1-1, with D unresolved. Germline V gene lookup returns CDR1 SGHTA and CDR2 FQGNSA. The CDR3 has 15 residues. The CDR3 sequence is CVSSQRRPLNTEAFF. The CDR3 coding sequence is TGTGTCAGCAGCCAACGCAGGCCCCTGAACACTGAAGCTTTCTTT.

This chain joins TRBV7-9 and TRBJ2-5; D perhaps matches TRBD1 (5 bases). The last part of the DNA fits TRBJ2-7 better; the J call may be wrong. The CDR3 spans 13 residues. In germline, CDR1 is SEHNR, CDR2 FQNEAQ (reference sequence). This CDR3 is CASSLQGRYEQYF. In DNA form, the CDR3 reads TGTGCCAGCAGCTTACAGGGCCGCTACGAGCAGTACTTC.

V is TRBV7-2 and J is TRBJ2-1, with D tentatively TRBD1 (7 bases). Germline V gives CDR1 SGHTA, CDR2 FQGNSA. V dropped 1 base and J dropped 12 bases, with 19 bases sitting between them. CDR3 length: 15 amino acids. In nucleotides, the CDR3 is TGTGCCAGCAGCTTAGGAGGGCCTGGAGGGGGCTTGCAGTTCTTC. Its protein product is CASSLGGPGGGLQFF.

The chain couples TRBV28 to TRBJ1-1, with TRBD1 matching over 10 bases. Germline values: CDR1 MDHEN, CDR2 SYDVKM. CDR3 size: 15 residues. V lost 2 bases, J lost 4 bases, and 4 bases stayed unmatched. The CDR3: CASSLPGQGGTEAFF. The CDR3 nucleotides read TGTGCCAGCAGTTTACCAGGACAGGGGGGCACTGAAGCTTTCTTT. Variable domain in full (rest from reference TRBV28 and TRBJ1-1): DVKVTQSSRYLVKRTGEKVFLECVQDMDHENMFWYRQDPGLGLRLIYFSYDVKMKEKGDIPEGYSVSREKKERFSLILESASTNQTSMYLCASSLPGQGGTEAFFGQGTRLTVV.

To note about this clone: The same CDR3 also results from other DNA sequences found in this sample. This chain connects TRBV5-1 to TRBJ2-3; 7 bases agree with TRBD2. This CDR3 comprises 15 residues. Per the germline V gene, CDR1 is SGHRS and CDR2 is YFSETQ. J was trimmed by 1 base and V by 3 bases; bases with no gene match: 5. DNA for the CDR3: TGCGCCAGCAGCTCTCTGGCGGGGGGCACAGATACGCAGTATTTT. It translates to CASSSLAGGTDTQYF.

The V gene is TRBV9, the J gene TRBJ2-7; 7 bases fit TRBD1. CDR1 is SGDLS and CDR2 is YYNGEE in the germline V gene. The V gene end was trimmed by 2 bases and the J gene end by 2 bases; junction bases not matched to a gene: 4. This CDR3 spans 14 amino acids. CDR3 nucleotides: TGTGCCAGCAGCGTCAGAGGGGGCCCCTACGAGCAGTACTTC. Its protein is CASSVRGGPYEQYF.

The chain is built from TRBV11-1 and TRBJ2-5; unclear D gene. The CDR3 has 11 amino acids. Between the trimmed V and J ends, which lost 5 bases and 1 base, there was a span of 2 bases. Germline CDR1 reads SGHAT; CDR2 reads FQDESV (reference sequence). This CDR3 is CASSRQETQYF. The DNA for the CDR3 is TGTGCCAGCAGCCGCCAAGAGACCCAGTACTTC.

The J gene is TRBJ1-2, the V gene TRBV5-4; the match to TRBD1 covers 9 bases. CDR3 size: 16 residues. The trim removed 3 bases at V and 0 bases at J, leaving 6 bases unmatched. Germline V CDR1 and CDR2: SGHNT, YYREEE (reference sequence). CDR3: CASSSGRDRANYGYTF. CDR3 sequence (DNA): TGTGCCAGCAGCTCCGGGCGGGACAGGGCTAACTATGGCTACACCTTC.

The DNA for the CDR3 is TGTGCCAGTAGTGCGGATACTGGAAACACCATATATTTT. This translates into CASSADTGNTIYF. The chain employs TRBV19 and TRBJ1-3, with D unclear. The CDR3 consists of 13 residues. Between the trimmed V and J ends, which lost 5 bases and 2 bases, there was a span of 7 bases. Germline V CDR1 and CDR2: LNHDA, SQIVND (reference sequence).

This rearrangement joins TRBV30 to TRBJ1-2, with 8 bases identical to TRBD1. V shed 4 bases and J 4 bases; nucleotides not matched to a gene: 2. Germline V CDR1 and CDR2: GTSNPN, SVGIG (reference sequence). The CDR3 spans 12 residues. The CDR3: CAWTTGGYGYTF. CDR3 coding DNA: TGTGCCTGGACTACAGGGGGCTATGGCTACACCTTC.

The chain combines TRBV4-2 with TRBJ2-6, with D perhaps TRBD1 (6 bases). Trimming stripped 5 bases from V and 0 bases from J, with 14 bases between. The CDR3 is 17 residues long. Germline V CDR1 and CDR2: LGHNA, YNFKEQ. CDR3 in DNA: TGTGCCAGCAGCACGGACAGTCAGAACTCTGGGGCCAACGTCCTGACTTTC. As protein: CASSTDSQNSGANVLTF.

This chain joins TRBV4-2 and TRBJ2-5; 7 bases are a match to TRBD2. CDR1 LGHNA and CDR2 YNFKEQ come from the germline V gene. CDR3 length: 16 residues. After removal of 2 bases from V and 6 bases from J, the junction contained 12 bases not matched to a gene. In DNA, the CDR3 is TGTGCCAGCAGCCAAATAGGTAGCGGGTCCAAAAAGACCCAGTACTTC. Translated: CASSQIGSGSKKTQYF.

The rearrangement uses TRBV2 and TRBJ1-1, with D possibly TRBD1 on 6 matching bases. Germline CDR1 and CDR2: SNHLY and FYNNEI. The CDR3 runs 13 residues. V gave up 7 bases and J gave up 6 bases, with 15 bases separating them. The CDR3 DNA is TGTGCCAGCACGGATCAGGGGTTCGCTGAAGCTTTCTTT. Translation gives CASTDQGFAEAFF.

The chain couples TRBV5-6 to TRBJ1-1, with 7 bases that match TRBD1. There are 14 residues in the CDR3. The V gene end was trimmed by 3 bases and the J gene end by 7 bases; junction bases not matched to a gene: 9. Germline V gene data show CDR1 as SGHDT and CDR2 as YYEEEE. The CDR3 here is CASSYRDRAGEAFF. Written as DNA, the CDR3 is TGTGCCAGCAGCTACCGCGACAGGGCAGGTGAAGCTTTCTTT.

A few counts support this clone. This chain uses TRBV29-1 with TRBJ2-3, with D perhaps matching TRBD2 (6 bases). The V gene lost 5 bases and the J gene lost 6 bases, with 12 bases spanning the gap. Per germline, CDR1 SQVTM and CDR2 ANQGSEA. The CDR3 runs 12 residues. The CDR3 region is CSVYSGPDTQYF. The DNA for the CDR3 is TGCAGCGTTTATAGCGGACCCGATACGCAGTATTTT.

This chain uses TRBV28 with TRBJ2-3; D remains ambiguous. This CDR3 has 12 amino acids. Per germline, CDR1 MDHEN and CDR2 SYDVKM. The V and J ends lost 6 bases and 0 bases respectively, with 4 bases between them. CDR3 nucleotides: TGTGCCAGCAGAACTAGCACAGATACGCAGTATTTT. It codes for CASRTSTDTQYF.

The CDR3, as DNA: TGTGCCAGCAGTCGGGACAGGGGGCGAGATTGGGTAGATCCCCAGCATTTT. The encoded protein is CASSRDRGRDWVDPQHF. The J gene is TRBJ1-5, the V gene TRBV28; TRBD1 matches at 12 bases. After removal of 5 bases from V and 10 bases from J, the junction contained 15 bases not matched to a gene. Germline CDR1 MDHEN, CDR2 SYDVKM. The CDR3 contains 17 residues.